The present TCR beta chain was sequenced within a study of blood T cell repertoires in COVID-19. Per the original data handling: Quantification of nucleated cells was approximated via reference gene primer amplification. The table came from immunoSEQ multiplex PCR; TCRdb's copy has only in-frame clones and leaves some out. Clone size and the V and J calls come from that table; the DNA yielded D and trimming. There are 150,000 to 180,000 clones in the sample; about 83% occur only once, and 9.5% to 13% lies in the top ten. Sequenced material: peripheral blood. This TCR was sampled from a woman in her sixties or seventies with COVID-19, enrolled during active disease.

The CDR3 loop is CASSSGTSGNNEQFF. As DNA, the CDR3 is TGTGCCAGCAGCTCCGGGACTAGCGGGAACAATGAGCAGTTCTTC. This rearrangement joins TRBV6-5 to TRBJ2-1, with 13 bases that match TRBD2. This CDR3 is 15 amino acids long. Germline V gene sequence: CDR1 MNHEY, CDR2 SVGAGI. After removal of 6 bases from V and 5 bases from J, the junction contained 4 bases not matched to a gene.